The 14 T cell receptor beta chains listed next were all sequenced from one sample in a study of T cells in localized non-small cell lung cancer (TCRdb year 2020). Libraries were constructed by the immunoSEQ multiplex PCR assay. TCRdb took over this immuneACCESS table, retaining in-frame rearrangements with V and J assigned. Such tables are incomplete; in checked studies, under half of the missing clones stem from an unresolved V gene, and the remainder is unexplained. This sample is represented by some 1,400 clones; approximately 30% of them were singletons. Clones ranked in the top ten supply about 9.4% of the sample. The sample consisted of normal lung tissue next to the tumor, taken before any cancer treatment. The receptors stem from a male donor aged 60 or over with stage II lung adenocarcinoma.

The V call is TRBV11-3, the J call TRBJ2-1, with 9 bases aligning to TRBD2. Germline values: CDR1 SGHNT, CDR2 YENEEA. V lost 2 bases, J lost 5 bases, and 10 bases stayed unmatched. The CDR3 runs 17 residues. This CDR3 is CASSLRVGEREDNEQFF. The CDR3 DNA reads TGTGCCAGCAGCTTACGAGTTGGGGAGCGGGAGGACAATGAGCAGTTCTTC.

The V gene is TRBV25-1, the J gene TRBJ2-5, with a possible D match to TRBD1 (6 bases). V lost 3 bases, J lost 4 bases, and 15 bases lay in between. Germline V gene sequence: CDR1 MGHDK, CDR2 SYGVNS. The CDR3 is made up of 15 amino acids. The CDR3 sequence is CASSDRGPSRETQYF. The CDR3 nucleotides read TGTGCCAGCAGTGACAGGGGCCCCTCCCGAGAGACCCAGTACTTC.

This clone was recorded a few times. CDR3: CASSFQGGSGNTIYF. In nucleotides, the CDR3 is TGTGCCAGCAGTTTCCAGGGAGGTTCTGGAAACACCATATATTTT. J is TRBJ1-3 and V is TRBV28; the D gene is possibly TRBD1 (5 bases). Trimming left V 3 bases short and J 1 base short, with 10 bases between. The CDR3 is 15 residues long. Germline CDR1 is MDHEN and CDR2 is SYDVKM.

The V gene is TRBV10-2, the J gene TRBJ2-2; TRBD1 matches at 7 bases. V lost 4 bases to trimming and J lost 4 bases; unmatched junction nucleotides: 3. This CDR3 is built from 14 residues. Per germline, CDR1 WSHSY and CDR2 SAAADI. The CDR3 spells CASSGQGATGELFF. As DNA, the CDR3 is TGCGCCAGCAGTGGACAGGGCGCCACCGGGGAGCTGTTTTTT.

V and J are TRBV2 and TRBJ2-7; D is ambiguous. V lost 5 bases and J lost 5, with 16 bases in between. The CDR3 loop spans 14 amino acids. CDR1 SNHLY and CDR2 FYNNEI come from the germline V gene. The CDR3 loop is CASSFDPRSHEQYF. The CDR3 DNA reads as TGTGCCAGCAGTTTTGACCCCCGGTCCCACGAGCAGTACTTC.

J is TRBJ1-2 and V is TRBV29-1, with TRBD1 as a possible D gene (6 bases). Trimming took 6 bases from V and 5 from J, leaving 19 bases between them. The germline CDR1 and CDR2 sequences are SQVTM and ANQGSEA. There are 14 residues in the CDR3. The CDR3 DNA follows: TGCAGCGTGCCGAAGTGGGGGCCTGTTTATGGCTACACCTTC. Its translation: CSVPKWGPVYGYTF.

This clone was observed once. In DNA, the CDR3 is TGCGCCAGCAGCGGCACAGGGGGAAGCCCCGGGGAGCTGTTTTTT. Its protein product is CASSGTGGSPGELFF. The chain has TRBV5-1 and TRBJ2-2; 8 bases fit TRBD1. V lost 4 bases, J lost 6 bases, and 8 bases stayed unmatched. Per the germline V gene, CDR1 is SGHRS and CDR2 is YFSETQ. CDR3 length: 15 residues.

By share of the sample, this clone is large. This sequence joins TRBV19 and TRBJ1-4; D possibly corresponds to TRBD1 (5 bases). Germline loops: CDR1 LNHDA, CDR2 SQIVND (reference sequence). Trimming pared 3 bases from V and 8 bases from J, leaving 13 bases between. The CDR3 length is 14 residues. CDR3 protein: CASSIVQGGEKLFF. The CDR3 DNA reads TGTGCCAGTAGTATCGTTCAGGGTGGGGAAAAACTGTTTTTT.

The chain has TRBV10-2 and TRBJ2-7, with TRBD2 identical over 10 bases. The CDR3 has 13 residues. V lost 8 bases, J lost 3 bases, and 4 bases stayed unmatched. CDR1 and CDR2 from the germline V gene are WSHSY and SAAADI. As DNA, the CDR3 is TGCGCCAGCGGGTCTAGCGGGAGCTACGAGCAGTACTTC. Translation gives CASGSSGSYEQYF.

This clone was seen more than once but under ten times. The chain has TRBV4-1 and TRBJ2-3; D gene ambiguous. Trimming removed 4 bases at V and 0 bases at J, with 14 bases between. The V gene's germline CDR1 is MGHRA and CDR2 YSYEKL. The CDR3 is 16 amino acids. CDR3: CASSPSWIVSTDTQYF. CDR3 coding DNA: TGCGCCAGCAGCCCCTCTTGGATAGTTAGCACAGATACGCAGTATTTT.

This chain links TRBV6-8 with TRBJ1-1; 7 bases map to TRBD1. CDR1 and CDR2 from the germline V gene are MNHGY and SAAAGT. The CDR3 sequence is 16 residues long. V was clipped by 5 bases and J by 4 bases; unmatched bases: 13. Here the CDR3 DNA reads TGTGCCAGCAGTCCCCCCGGAGGGGGCTTTCGCACTGAAGCTTTCTTT. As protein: CASSPPGGGFRTEAFF.

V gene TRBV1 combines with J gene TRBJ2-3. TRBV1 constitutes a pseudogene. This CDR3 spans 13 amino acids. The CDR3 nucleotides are TGCGCCAGCAGCCAAGAATGGACAGATACGCAGTATTTT. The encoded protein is CASSQEWTDTQYF.

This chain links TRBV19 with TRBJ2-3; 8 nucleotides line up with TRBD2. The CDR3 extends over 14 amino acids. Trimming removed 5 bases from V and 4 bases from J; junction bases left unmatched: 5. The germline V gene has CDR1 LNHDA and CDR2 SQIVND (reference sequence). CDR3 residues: CASSGSGKADTQYF. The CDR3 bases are TGTGCCAGTAGTGGTAGCGGGAAGGCAGATACGCAGTATTTT.

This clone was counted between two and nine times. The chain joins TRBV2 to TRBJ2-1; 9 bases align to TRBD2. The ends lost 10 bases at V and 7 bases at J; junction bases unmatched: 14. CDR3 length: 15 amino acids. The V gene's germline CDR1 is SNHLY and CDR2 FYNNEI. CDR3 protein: CAIHLSAGGINEQFF. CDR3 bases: TGTGCCATCCACTTAAGCGCGGGAGGGATAAATGAGCAGTTCTTC.